This T cell receptor (beta chain) was identified during a study of blood T cell repertoires in COVID-19. About the research overall: Acute and convalescent COVID-19 samples came from the United States, Italy and Spain.

Two consecutive negative NP/OP PCR tests, clearance, or resolved symptoms defined Cohort 3 recovery. Germline V gives CDR1 SGHAT, CDR2 FQNNGV. The CDR3 loop spans 15 amino acids. Trimming left V 0 bases short and J 6 bases short, with 13 bases between. Original processing notes: How many nucleated cells were present was estimated from reference gene primer amplification. Assay: immunoSEQ multiplex PCR; the TCRdb copy retains only in-frame clones and omits some. V and J calls and clone size come straight from that table; D and trimming were deduced from the DNA. The sample contains around 380,000 clones, around 87% of which appear only once. This clone came up once.

This clonotype was obtained from a man aged 25-45 years who had recovered from COVID-19. Sequenced: PBMCs or T cells enriched from blood (not recorded which). V gene TRBV11-2 combines with J gene TRBJ2-3, with TRBD2 as a possible D gene (5 bases). The CDR3 DNA reads as TGTGCCAGCAGCTTAGATGCGGGCAGTTCTGATACGCAGTATTTT. Translated, it gives CASSLDAGSSDTQYF.